This entry lists 22 T cell receptor beta chains sequenced from one sample in a study of blood T cell repertoires in COVID-19. TCRdb keeps only in-frame clones here, not all; method: immunoSEQ multiplex PCR. This table holds some 260,000 clones, around 90% found once. Specimen: PBMCs or T cells enriched from blood (not recorded which). All receptors derive from a woman in her 30s with acute COVID-19.

The V and J genes are TRBV28 and TRBJ1-1, with D hard to call. CDR3 size: 11 residues. Trimming removed 8 bases at V and 1 base at J, with 5 bases between. In germline, CDR1 is MDHEN, CDR2 SYDVKM. For the CDR3, the DNA is TGTGCCAGCCGGGGGAACACTGAAGCTTTCTTT. It yields the protein CASRGNTEAFF.

The chain carries TRBV4-1 and TRBJ1-1, with 7 bases aligning to TRBD1. This CDR3 has 13 amino acids. Trimming took 6 bases from V and 1 from J; bases not matched to a gene: 2. Germline assignment: CDR1 MGHRA and CDR2 YSYEKL. The CDR3 region is CASSDRANTEAFF. The CDR3 DNA is TGCGCCAGCAGTGACAGGGCGAACACTGAAGCTTTCTTT.

V usage is TRBV5-1 and J usage is TRBJ1-2; TRBD1 is a possible D gene (6 bases). V was trimmed by 7 bases and J by 7 bases, leaving 23 bases between them. CDR3 length: 15 amino acids. In germline, CDR1 is SGHRS, CDR2 YFSETQ. The CDR3 nucleotides read TGCGCCAGCTACAAAGGGCCCTCTGCAGGGGTTGGCTACACCTTC. It specifies CASYKGPSAGVGYTF. The full variable domain, with the rest looked up from reference TRBV5-1 and TRBJ1-2, is KAGVTQTPRYLIKTRGQQVTLSCSPISGHRSVSWYQQTPGQGLQFLFEYFSETQRNKGNFPGRFSGRQFSNSRSEMNVSTLELGDSALYLCASYKGPSAGVGYTFGSGTRLTVV.

The gene calls are TRBV3-1 (or the pseudogene TRBV3-2) and TRBJ2-1; D is unresolved. V was cut by 1 base and J by 4 bases, with 14 bases left in between. The CDR3 consists of 16 residues. Germline values: CDR1 LGHDT, CDR2 YNNKEL (reference sequence). The CDR3 DNA reads TGTGCCAGCAGCCAAGGGCGGCCCCGGTTATACAATGAGCAGTTCTTC. It codes for CASSQGRPRLYNEQFF.

The CDR3 loop is CASSQERTNTGELFF. The CDR3 DNA reads as TGCGCCAGCAGCCAAGAGCGGACGAACACCGGGGAGCTGTTTTTT. The chain couples TRBV4-3 to TRBJ2-2; D gene unclear. Trimming cost V 0 bases and J 0 bases, with 5 bases left between them. The CDR3 totals 15 residues. Germline assignment: CDR1 LGHNA and CDR2 YSLEER.

The CDR3 sequence: CASKAGGAIYGYTF. CDR3 DNA: TGTGCCTCTAAGGCGGGGGGCGCAATCTATGGCTACACCTTC. The V call is TRBV28, the J call TRBJ1-2, with a tentative D call TRBD1 (6 bases). This CDR3 comprises 14 residues. Germline loops: CDR1 MDHEN, CDR2 SYDVKM. V lost 11 bases and J 4 bases, leaving 20 bases between the germline ends.

This sequence joins TRBV4-1 and TRBJ2-3, with 10 bases lining up with TRBD2. The V and J ends lost 6 bases and 6 bases, in that order; junction bases with no gene match: 9. The CDR3 is made up of 15 amino acids. CDR1 and CDR2 (germline): MGHRA, YSYEKL. The CDR3 DNA reads as TGCGCCAGCAGATTTCTAGCGGGAGTTTCGGATACGCAGTATTTT. Its protein is CASRFLAGVSDTQYF.

The chain links TRBV6-5 to TRBJ2-6, with D unresolved. Trimming stripped 3 bases from V and 2 bases from J, with 5 bases between. The CDR3 covers 14 residues. Germline values: CDR1 MNHEY, CDR2 SVGAGI. CDR3 loop: CASSYRAGANVLTF. In DNA form, the CDR3 reads TGTGCCAGCAGTTATCGGGCTGGGGCCAACGTCCTGACTTTC.

V and J are TRBV5-1 and TRBJ2-1; 7 bases map to TRBD2. V trimming: 2 bases; J trimming: 1 base; junction bases outside the gene matches: 3. CDR3 length equals 15 residues. Germline V gene lookup returns CDR1 SGHRS and CDR2 YFSETQ. CDR3 residues: CASSLMGLSYNEQFF. CDR3 nucleotides: TGCGCCAGCAGCTTAATGGGACTATCCTACAATGAGCAGTTCTTC.

Points on this clone: Sequence at one end of the junction differs from germline and may be a read error. This chain connects TRBV30 to TRBJ1-1; 8 bases align to TRBD1. Germline assignment: CDR1 GTSNPN and CDR2 SVGIG (reference sequence). The CDR3 is 13 residues long. CDR3: CACSGQGNTEAFF. The CDR3 bases are TGTGCCTGCAGTGGACAGGGAAACACTGAAGCTTTCTTT.

This clone was counted once. V gene TRBV5-1 combines with J gene TRBJ1-3, with TRBD1 matching over 9 bases. The V and J ends lost 4 bases and 5 bases, in that order; junction bases with no gene match: 10. CDR3 size: 16 residues. CDR1 and CDR2 (germline): SGHRS, YFSETQ. This chain's CDR3 is CASSPDPQGARNTIYF. CDR3 DNA sequence: TGCGCCAGCAGCCCGGACCCACAGGGGGCGCGAAACACCATATATTTT.

V is TRBV4-2 and J is TRBJ1-2; D uncertain. CDR1 LGHNA and CDR2 YNFKEQ come from the germline V gene. The CDR3 is made up of 13 amino acids. V shed 0 bases and J shed 4 bases, with 6 bases lying between them. The CDR3 sequence: CASSQEPSYGYTF. The CDR3 coding sequence is TGTGCCAGCAGCCAAGAACCGAGCTATGGCTACACCTTC.

This chain joins TRBV18 and TRBJ1-1; D is ambiguous. The CDR3 length is 16 residues. The germline V and J ends were trimmed by 0 bases and 1 base, with 12 bases remaining between them. CDR1 and CDR2 from the germline V gene are KGHSH and LQKENI. This CDR3 reads CASSPPSRVRNTEAFF. The CDR3 bases are TGTGCCAGCTCACCACCGAGTCGGGTCCGGAACACTGAAGCTTTCTTT.

The rearrangement uses TRBV7-3 and TRBJ1-1; D not certain. CDR1 SGHTA and CDR2 FQGTGA come from the germline V gene. V was pared by 2 bases and J by 7 bases, with 11 bases between. The CDR3 sequence is 13 residues long. CDR3 region: CASSLGSGDEAFF. CDR3 nucleotides: TGTGCCAGCAGCTTAGGGTCGGGAGATGAAGCTTTCTTT.

The chain couples TRBV10-3 to TRBJ2-3; 8 bases line up with TRBD1. The CDR3 runs 14 residues. In germline, CDR1 is ENHRY, CDR2 SYGVKD. With 4 bases clipped from V and 5 bases from J, the junction kept 5 bases outside the gene matches. The DNA of the CDR3 is TGTGCCATCAGTGGTTCAGGACAGGGAGATACGCAGTATTTT. Translation gives CAISGSGQGDTQYF.

The chain is built from TRBV2 and TRBJ2-2, with 7 bases matching TRBD1. Per germline, CDR1 SNHLY and CDR2 FYNNEI. This CDR3 contains 14 residues. Trimming took 4 bases from V and 3 from J; bases not matched to a gene: 2. Here the CDR3 reads CASSAGQYTGELFF. In DNA, the CDR3 is TGTGCCAGCAGTGCGGGACAGTACACCGGGGAGCTGTTTTTT.

V is TRBV30 and J is TRBJ2-3; D is undetermined. Germline V gene lookup returns CDR1 GTSNPN and CDR2 SVGIG (reference sequence). Trimming removed 0 bases at V and 2 bases at J, with 15 bases between. The CDR3 length is 16 residues. CDR3 bases: TGTGCCTGGAGTGTACCTGACTTAATCCCCACAGATACGCAGTATTTT. Amino acid sequence: CAWSVPDLIPTDTQYF.

The V and J genes are TRBV5-6 and TRBJ1-5; the D is unclear. This CDR3 has 14 amino acids. V was trimmed by 0 bases and J by 9 bases, leaving 13 bases between them. Germline assignment: CDR1 SGHDT and CDR2 YYEEEE. The CDR3 spells CASSLGSTRSPQHF. The CDR3 nucleotides are TGTGCCAGCAGCTTGGGATCCACTAGATCGCCCCAGCATTTT.

Only one count was recorded for this clone. The chain couples TRBV12-3 or TRBV12-4 to TRBJ2-7; the D is unclear. V lost 0 bases, J lost 6 bases, and 9 bases lay in between. This CDR3 has 13 amino acids. The DNA for the CDR3 is TGTGCCAGCAGTTTAGCGACGGGTGCCGAGCAGTACTTC. It yields the protein CASSLATGAEQYF.

J is TRBJ2-3 and V is TRBV29-1; D is uncertain. The CDR3 consists of 13 residues. Trimming stripped 5 bases from V and 2 bases from J, with 11 bases between. Germline V lookup: CDR1 SQVTM, CDR2 ANQGSEA. CDR3 in DNA: TGCAGCGTTTTTCAGGATCACACAGATACGCAGTATTTT. It codes for CSVFQDHTDTQYF.

The V gene is TRBV20-1, the J gene TRBJ2-7, with a tentative D call TRBD2 (6 bases). The V gene's germline CDR1 is DFQATT and CDR2 SNEGSKA (reference sequence). V lost 2 bases to trimming and J lost 6 bases, with 8 bases between them. CDR3 length: 11 amino acids. This chain's CDR3 is CSARLTSEQYF. Written as DNA, the CDR3 is TGCAGTGCTAGATTGACTAGCGAGCAGTACTTC.

CDR3 amino acids: CAISESLGQGSNQPQHF. The CDR3, as DNA: TGTGCCATCAGTGAGTCCCTGGGACAGGGTAGCAATCAGCCCCAGCATTTT. The chain combines TRBV10-3 with TRBJ1-5; the match to TRBD1 covers 9 bases. CDR1 is ENHRY and CDR2 is SYGVKD in the germline V gene. With V trimmed by 0 bases and J by 0 bases, 3 bases remained unmatched. The CDR3 covers 17 residues.